This T cell receptor (beta chain) was found in a study of blood T cell repertoires in COVID-19. The germline V and J ends were trimmed by 0 bases and 6 bases, with 7 bases remaining between them. CDR3 size: 13 residues. Germline-derived CDR1 and CDR2 are KGHDR and SFDVKD. TCRdb's table, derived via immunoSEQ multiplex PCR, lists solely in-frame clones and lacks some. The table records 250,000 to 300,000 clones, approximately 82% of them present only once. Exposed study participants had met a COVID-19 case within 2 weeks before entry. This sequence joins TRBV24-1 and TRBJ1-1; D gene unclear. Sequences were obtained from PBMCs or T cells enriched from blood (not recorded which). The sequence was collected from a man aged 35-49 years who had been exposed to COVID-19. The CDR3 loop reads CATSDLWTAEAFF. In nucleotides, the CDR3 is TGTGCCACCAGTGATTTGTGGACTGCTGAAGCTTTCTTT.